The sample holds many counts of the clone carrying this TCR beta chain. Its target is unknown. The TCR beta libraries were generated through quantitative 5'-RACE incorporating molecular barcodes. TCRdb passed the 5' RACE reads through MiXCR, listing each CDR3 protein once. The sample carries some 52,000 distinct CDR3 sequences, about 7% recorded once. This entry belongs to a study of CD8 T cells in ankylosing spondylitis. Germline values: CDR1 SQVTM, CDR2 ANQGSEA. This CDR3 has 14 residues. V was pared by 2 bases and J by 5 bases, with 4 bases of the junction left unmatched. Findings and limits, study-wide: Characteristic, it appeared, of ankylosing spondylitis blood was a TCR beta motif of about eight highly homologous variants. According to the report, clones linked to the disease were significantly enriched in matched synovial fluid samples taken from ankylosing spondylitis patients. CD8+ cells made up the disease-linked clones, which were relatively rare in peripheral blood.

This receptor was identified in a female donor with ankylosing spondylitis or in good health (not recorded which). The chain couples TRBV29-1 to TRBJ2-2; 8 bases agree with TRBD2. The sequenced material came from blood, either unsorted or a sorted T cell fraction (not recorded which). The CDR3 DNA is TGCAGCGTTGAATCGGGGGGGGGAACCGGGGAGCTGTTTTTT. Its translation: CSVESGGGTGELFF.